This T cell receptor (beta chain) was recovered during a study of PD-1 blockade in classical Hodgkin lymphoma. Regarding the study as a whole: Any patient who commenced nivolumab under 1 year after ASCT was excluded. By C4D1, CD4+ diversity increased significantly, especially in complete responders. Complete responders started with a diversity level that resembled newly diagnosed patients at baseline.

Using immunoSEQ multiplex PCR, the repertoire was profiled, and TCRdb retains in-frame clones only, with some absent. Of 20,000 to 30,000 clones listed, 80% to 90% are singletons. All the patients suffered relapse after autologous stem cell transplantation, and brentuximab vedotin exposure differed. On this clone: Its antigen is undetermined.

CDR3 length: 14 residues. Trimming at V came to 4 bases and at J to 5 bases, leaving 5 bases not matched to a gene. Per germline, CDR1 ENHRY and CDR2 SYGVKD. The TCR originated in a human donor with classical Hodgkin lymphoma. Source: peripheral blood mononuclear cells (PBMCs), taken before the second cycle of nivolumab. The V and J genes are TRBV10-3 and TRBJ2-1, with 7 bases fitting TRBD2. The CDR3 protein is CAISGLALHNEQFF. DNA of the CDR3: TGTGCCATCAGTGGACTAGCCCTCCACAATGAGCAGTTCTTC.